This T cell receptor beta chain was documented in a study of cytomegalovirus exposure and HLA in healthy donors. Study findings and constraints: In vitro assays verified that a few CMV-associated chains recognized CMV antigens specifically.

The table lists this clone with a count of one. Its antigen is undetermined. In the PCR, 60 Vbeta and 13 Jbeta primers were used. The table came from immunoSEQ multiplex PCR; TCRdb's copy has only in-frame clones and leaves some out. Among fewer than 95,000 clones, about 84% were seen once, and the ten largest hold 2% to 2.5%. The sequenced sample consisted of PBMCs. This clonotype originated in a man younger than 35 in good health and CMV-seronegative.

The CDR3 reads CASSEQGLAGITSTDTQYF. The CDR3 bases are TGCGCCAGCAGTGAGCAGGGGCTAGCGGGAATTACTAGCACAGATACGCAGTATTTT. The V and J genes are TRBV10-1 and TRBJ2-3; 9 bases map to TRBD2. The J segment lost 0 bases and the V segment lost 2 bases, leaving 12 bases of the junction unmatched. Germline V CDR1 and CDR2: WNHNN, SYGVQD (reference sequence). CDR3 length: 19 amino acids.